The 24 T cell receptor beta chains below were found in one sample sequenced in a study of T cell responses to AZD1222 COVID-19 vaccine. Clones were read by immunoSEQ multiplex PCR, and TCRdb kept only the in-frame ones, dropping some. The sample records 150,000 to 160,000 clones, 80% to 90% being singletons. Material: peripheral blood, obtained 28 days after the second AZD1222 dose. The receptors stem from an adult who received the AZD1222 COVID-19 vaccine.

This chain uses TRBV30 with TRBJ1-1; 11 bases match TRBD1. The CDR3 spans 15 residues. Germline V gene data show CDR1 as GTSNPN and CDR2 as SVGIG (reference sequence). V was clipped by 3 bases and J by 6 bases; unmatched bases: 9. As DNA, the CDR3 is TGTGCCTGGAGCAGAATGGGACAGGGGGGGGCTGAAGCTTTCTTT. This gives the protein CAWSRMGQGGAEAFF.

CDR3 sequence reads: CASSAQREYYF. CDR3 DNA: TGTGCCAGCAGCGCCCAGCGGGAGTATTACTTC. The chain joins TRBV7-9 to TRBJ2-7; TRBD2 matches 8 bases. CDR1 and CDR2 (germline): SEHNR, FQNEAQ (reference sequence). Trimming removed 5 bases from V and 13 bases from J; junction bases left unmatched: 7. This CDR3 is 11 amino acids long. Combining the CDR3 with reference TRBV7-9 and TRBJ2-7 gives the whole variable domain DTGVSQNPRHKITKRGQNVTFRCDPISEHNRLYWYRQTLGQGPEFLTYFQNEAQLEKSRLLSDRFSAERPKGSFSTLEIQRTEQGDSAMYLCASSAQREYYFGPGTRLTVT.

The chain carries TRBV18 and TRBJ1-5; D not certain. With 2 bases removed from V and 5 bases from J, the gap between germline ends came to 4 bases. Germline assignment: CDR1 KGHSH and CDR2 LQKENI. The CDR3 is made up of 12 amino acids. CDR3 bases: TGTGCCAGCTCACCAACCGATCAGCCCCAGCATTTT. Protein sequence: CASSPTDQPQHF.

The rearrangement uses TRBV7-6 and TRBJ2-1; possibly TRBD2 for D (5 bases). Germline assignment: CDR1 SGHVS and CDR2 FNYEAQ. This CDR3 has 15 residues. V was shortened by 1 base and J by 7 bases, with 14 bases between the two germline ends. CDR3 sequence: CASSLGSGLQNEQFF. CDR3 in DNA: TGTGCCAGCAGCTTAGGAAGCGGCTTACAGAATGAGCAGTTCTTC.

A note on this clone: Within the sample, other DNA sequences also encode this same CDR3. This sequence joins TRBV28 and TRBJ1-5, with D uncertain. V was trimmed by 3 bases and J by 1 base, leaving 7 bases between them. From germline, CDR1 is MDHEN and CDR2 SYDVKM. The CDR3 runs to 14 residues. Here the CDR3 reads CASSLAGSNQPQHF. The CDR3 DNA follows: TGTGCCAGCAGTTTGGCGGGGAGCAATCAGCCCCAGCATTTT. The variable domain in full, with the rest retrieved from reference TRBV28 and TRBJ1-5, is DVKVTQSSRYLVKRTGEKVFLECVQDMDHENMFWYRQDPGLGLRLIYFSYDVKMKEKGDIPEGYSVSREKKERFSLILESASTNQTSMYLCASSLAGSNQPQHFGDGTRLSIL.

The chain recombines TRBV19 with TRBJ1-2, with TRBD1 as a possible D gene (6 bases). The CDR3 runs 14 residues. With 6 bases removed from V and 1 base from J, the gap between germline ends came to 12 bases. Germline-derived CDR1 and CDR2 are LNHDA and SQIVND (reference sequence). CDR3 coding DNA: TGTGCCAGTAGCAACAGGGCTTTTAACTATGGCTACACCTTC. Its translation: CASSNRAFNYGYTF.

V is TRBV27 and J is TRBJ1-2, with D possibly being TRBD1 (6 bases). There are 14 residues in the CDR3. In germline, CDR1 is MNHEY, CDR2 SMNVEV (reference sequence). With 4 bases removed from V and 4 bases from J, the gap between germline ends came to 13 bases. The CDR3 region has the DNA TGTGCCAGCAGTTCAGCAGGGGTTAGCTATGGCTACACCTTC. Its translation: CASSSAGVSYGYTF.

Here the CDR3 reads CASTRGGLPYEQYF. The CDR3 nucleotides read TGTGCCAGTACCCGCGGAGGGTTACCCTACGAGCAGTACTTC. J is TRBJ2-7 and V is TRBV19; D might be TRBD2 (6 bases). This CDR3 region has 14 residues. V was pared by 7 bases and J by 2 bases, with 15 bases between. Germline V gene sequence: CDR1 LNHDA, CDR2 SQIVND (reference sequence).

The rearrangement joins TRBV30 to TRBJ2-7, with D possibly being TRBD1 (6 bases). The germline V gene encodes CDR1 GTSNPN and CDR2 SVGIG (reference sequence). Trimming left V 7 bases short and J 0 bases short, with 13 bases between. This CDR3 is 13 amino acids long. The CDR3 protein is CASTGPSSYEQYF. The DNA for the CDR3 is TGTGCCTCGACAGGCCCTAGCTCCTACGAGCAGTACTTC.

The chain links TRBV18 to TRBJ2-7; D unclear. The CDR3 is 12 residues long. The V end lost 3 bases, the J end lost 3 bases, and 6 bases lay between the germline ends. Germline values: CDR1 KGHSH, CDR2 LQKENI. CDR3 coding DNA: TGTGCCAGCTCACCGACTGACTACGAGCAGTACTTC. It translates to CASSPTDYEQYF.

V and J are TRBV2 and TRBJ1-4; weak D call: TRBD1 (5 bases). CDR3 length: 12 residues. The V gene lost 8 bases and the J gene lost 7 bases, with 11 bases spanning the gap. Looked up from germline, CDR1 is SNHLY and CDR2 is FYNNEI. The CDR3 nucleotides read TGTGCCAGCCGCGGGGGTAGTGAAAAACTGTTTTTT. Its translation is CASRGGSEKLFF.

This clone came up once. The chain carries TRBV9 and TRBJ1-3; no clear D gene. Germline loops: CDR1 SGDLS, CDR2 YYNGEE. The CDR3 runs to 16 residues. Trimming removed 4 bases at V and 1 base at J, with 15 bases between. In nucleotides, the CDR3 is TGTGCCAGCAGCTCGGGCTGGGGAGATTCTGGAAACACCATATATTTT. It yields the protein CASSSGWGDSGNTIYF.

The rearrangement joins TRBV28 to TRBJ1-1; D might be TRBD1 (5 bases). The germline V and J ends were trimmed by 5 bases and 1 base, with 11 bases remaining between them. The germline V gene has CDR1 MDHEN and CDR2 SYDVKM. The CDR3 contains 14 residues. The CDR3 reads CASSPMTENTEAFF. DNA for the CDR3: TGTGCCAGCAGTCCCATGACAGAGAACACTGAAGCTTTCTTT.

This chain joins TRBV27 and TRBJ2-7; 12 nucleotides match TRBD1. This CDR3 spans 17 amino acids. CDR1 and CDR2 (germline): MNHEY, SMNVEV (reference sequence). V trimming: 2 bases; J trimming: 0 bases; junction bases outside the gene matches: 5. This CDR3 reads CASSLGTGGPSSYEQYF. The CDR3 coding sequence is TGTGCCAGCAGTTTAGGGACAGGGGGCCCGTCCTCCTACGAGCAGTACTTC.

As to this clone: Additional DNA sequences in this sample encode the identical CDR3. This rearrangement joins TRBV12-3 or TRBV12-4 to TRBJ1-5; D is uncertain. Trimming removed 0 bases from V and 2 bases from J, with 2 bases in between. The CDR3 extends over 13 amino acids. CDR3 DNA: TGTGCCAGCAGTTTAGCGGGCAATCAGCCCCAGCATTTT. Protein: CASSLAGNQPQHF.

This chain links TRBV24-1 with TRBJ1-2; weak D call: TRBD1 (6 bases). This CDR3 has 12 residues. The germline gives CDR1 KGHDR, CDR2 SFDVKD. V lost 4 bases, J lost 8 bases, and 10 bases lay in between. The CDR3 loop reads CATSEQGYGYTF. DNA for the CDR3: TGTGCCACCAGTGAACAGGGATACGGCTACACCTTC.

The J gene is TRBJ2-2, the V gene TRBV9; D gene ambiguous. This CDR3 comprises 14 residues. Trimming removed 1 base from V and 1 base from J, with 5 bases in between. Germline V gene lookup returns CDR1 SGDLS and CDR2 YYNGEE. This chain's CDR3 is CASSVNRNTGELFF. The CDR3, as DNA: TGTGCCAGCAGCGTAAACAGGAACACCGGGGAGCTGTTTTTT.

This clone was counted only a few times. The rearrangement joins TRBV28 to TRBJ2-1; D assignment may be TRBD1 or TRBD2 (5 bases each). The CDR3 length is 11 residues. The germline V gene has CDR1 MDHEN and CDR2 SYDVKM. The germline V and J ends were trimmed by 10 bases and 10 bases, with 14 bases remaining between them. The CDR3 here is CATRGAPEQFF. CDR3 in DNA: TGTGCCACCAGAGGGGCGCCCGAGCAGTTCTTC. The variable domain in full, completed from reference TRBV28 and TRBJ2-1, reads DVKVTQSSRYLVKRTGEKVFLECVQDMDHENMFWYRQDPGLGLRLIYFSYDVKMKEKGDIPEGYSVSREKKERFSLILESASTNQTSMYLCATRGAPEQFFGPGTRLTVL.

V usage is TRBV6-1 and J usage is TRBJ2-3; D perhaps matches TRBD2 (5 bases). The CDR3 has 15 amino acids. The germline V gene has CDR1 MNHNS and CDR2 SASEGT. V was clipped by 7 bases and J by 0 bases, with 14 bases between them. The DNA of the CDR3 is TGTGCCAGCACTCATAGCGTCTCTAGCACAGATACGCAGTATTTT. Protein sequence: CASTHSVSSTDTQYF.

The J gene is TRBJ1-6, the V gene TRBV12-3 or TRBV12-4; D is undetermined. Trimming shortened V by 6 bases and J by 6 bases, and 9 bases separated the two germline ends. The CDR3 is 13 residues long. CDR3 amino acids: CASSRNINSPLHF. CDR3 sequence (DNA): TGTGCCAGCAGCCGGAACATTAATTCACCCCTCCACTTT.

The chain has TRBV19 and TRBJ1-2; D remains unclear. Deletions cut 3 bases from V and 5 bases from J, with 16 bases between. The germline V gene has CDR1 LNHDA and CDR2 SQIVND (reference sequence). The CDR3 covers 15 residues. In nucleotides, the CDR3 is TGTGCCAGTAGTATCGACTCCGGGGAGAGGTATGGCTACACCTTC. Translation gives CASSIDSGERYGYTF.

The chain combines TRBV5-6 with TRBJ2-3; 7 nucleotides align to TRBD1. The CDR3 spans 13 residues. The V and J ends lost 7 bases and 6 bases, in that order; junction bases with no gene match: 8. From germline, CDR1 is SGHDT and CDR2 YYEEEE. The CDR3 is CASSSRGSDTQYF. CDR3 coding DNA: TGTGCCAGCTCCTCCAGGGGGTCCGATACGCAGTATTTT. Full variable domain (remainder filled in from reference TRBV5-6 and TRBJ2-3): DAGVTQSPTHLIKTRGQQVTLRCSPKSGHDTVSWYQQALGQGPQFIFQYYEEEERQRGNFPDRFSGHQFPNYSSELNVNALLLGDSALYLCASSSRGSDTQYFGPGTRLTVL.

The CDR3 DNA sequence: TGTGCCAGTAAGATAGGACGGGGCAATCAGCCCCAGCATTTT. Amino acids: CASKIGRGNQPQHF. The genes are TRBV19 and TRBJ1-5; D unclear. V lost 7 bases to trimming and J lost 2 bases, with 12 bases between them. Germline V CDR1 and CDR2: LNHDA, SQIVND (reference sequence). This CDR3 is 14 amino acids long.

This chain joins TRBV4-1 and TRBJ1-4, with 8 bases matching TRBD1. The CDR3 covers 16 residues. After removal of 2 bases from V and 5 bases from J, the junction contained 7 bases not matched to a gene. Germline CDR1 MGHRA, CDR2 YSYEKL. CDR3 DNA sequence: TGCGCCAGCAGCCAAATGAGGACAGGGTTGAATGAAAAACTGTTTTTT. This sequence encodes CASSQMRTGLNEKLFF.